This T cell receptor beta chain was documented in a study of beta chain features in type 1 diabetes. Expressed TCRB transcripts were sequenced, since all the RNA that had been isolated was reverse transcribed. Libraries were prepared by immunoSEQ multiplex PCR; TCRdb keeps only in-frame clonotypes and omits some of them. The sample yields more than 300,000 clones, approximately 12% seen once. CDR3 length: 20 residues. The germline gives CDR1 GTSNPN, CDR2 SVGIG (reference sequence). The V gene end was trimmed by 3 bases and the J gene end by 1 base; junction bases not matched to a gene: 21. There are a few counts of this clone.

The sequence was obtained from a man younger than 30 in good health. The sample consisted of naive CD4+ T cells from blood. The J gene is TRBJ1-2, the V gene TRBV30; 9 nucleotides agree with TRBD1. CDR3 region: CAWSPPLGRTGVALNYGYTF. In nucleotides, the CDR3 is TGTGCCTGGAGCCCCCCCCTGGGTCGGACAGGGGTTGCCCTTAACTATGGCTACACCTTC.